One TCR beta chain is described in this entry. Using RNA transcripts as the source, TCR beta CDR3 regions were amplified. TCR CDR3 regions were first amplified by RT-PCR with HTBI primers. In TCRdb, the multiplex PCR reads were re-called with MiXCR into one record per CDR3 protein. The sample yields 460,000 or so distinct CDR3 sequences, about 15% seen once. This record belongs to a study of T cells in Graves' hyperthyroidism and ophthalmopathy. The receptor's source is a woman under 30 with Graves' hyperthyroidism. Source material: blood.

The CDR3 sequence: CAISDGGLGQPQHF. The CDR3 DNA is TGTGCCATCAGTGATGGGGGCTTAGGTCAGCCCCAGCATTTT. The V gene is TRBV10-3, the J gene TRBJ1-5, with a weak D call TRBD1 (6 bases). CDR1 is ENHRY and CDR2 is SYGVKD in the germline V gene. This CDR3 contains 14 residues. The V gene lost 3 bases and the J gene lost 6 bases, with 12 bases spanning the gap.